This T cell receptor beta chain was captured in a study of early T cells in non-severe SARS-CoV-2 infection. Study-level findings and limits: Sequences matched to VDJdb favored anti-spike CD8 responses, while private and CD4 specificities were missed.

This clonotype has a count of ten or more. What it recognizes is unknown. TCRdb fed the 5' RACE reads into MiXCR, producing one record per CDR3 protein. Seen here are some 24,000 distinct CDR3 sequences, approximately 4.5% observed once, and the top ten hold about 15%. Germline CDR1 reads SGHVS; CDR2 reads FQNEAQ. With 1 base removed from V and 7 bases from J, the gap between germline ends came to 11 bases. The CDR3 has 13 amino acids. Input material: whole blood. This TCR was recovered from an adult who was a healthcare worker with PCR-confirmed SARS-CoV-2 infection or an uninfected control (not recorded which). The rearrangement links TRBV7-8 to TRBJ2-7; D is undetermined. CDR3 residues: CASSLEAWREQYF. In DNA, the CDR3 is TGTGCCAGCAGCTTAGAGGCCTGGCGGGAGCAGTACTTC.